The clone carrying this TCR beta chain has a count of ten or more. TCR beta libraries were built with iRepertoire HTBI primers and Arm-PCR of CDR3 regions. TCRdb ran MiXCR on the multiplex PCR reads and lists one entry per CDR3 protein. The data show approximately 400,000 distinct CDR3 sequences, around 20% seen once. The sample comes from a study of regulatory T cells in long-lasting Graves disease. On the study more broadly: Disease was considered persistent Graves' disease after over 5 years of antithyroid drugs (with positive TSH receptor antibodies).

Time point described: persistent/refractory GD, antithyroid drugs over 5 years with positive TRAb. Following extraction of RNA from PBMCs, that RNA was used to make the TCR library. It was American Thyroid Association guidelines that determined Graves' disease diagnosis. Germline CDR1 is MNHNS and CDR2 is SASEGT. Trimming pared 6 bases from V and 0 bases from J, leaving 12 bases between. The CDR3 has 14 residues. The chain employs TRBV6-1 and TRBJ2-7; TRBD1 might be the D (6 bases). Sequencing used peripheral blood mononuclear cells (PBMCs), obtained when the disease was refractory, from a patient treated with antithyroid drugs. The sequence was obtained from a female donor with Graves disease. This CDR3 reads CASRSGDGSYEQYF. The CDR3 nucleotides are TGTGCCAGCAGATCAGGGGACGGCTCCTACGAGCAGTACTTC.